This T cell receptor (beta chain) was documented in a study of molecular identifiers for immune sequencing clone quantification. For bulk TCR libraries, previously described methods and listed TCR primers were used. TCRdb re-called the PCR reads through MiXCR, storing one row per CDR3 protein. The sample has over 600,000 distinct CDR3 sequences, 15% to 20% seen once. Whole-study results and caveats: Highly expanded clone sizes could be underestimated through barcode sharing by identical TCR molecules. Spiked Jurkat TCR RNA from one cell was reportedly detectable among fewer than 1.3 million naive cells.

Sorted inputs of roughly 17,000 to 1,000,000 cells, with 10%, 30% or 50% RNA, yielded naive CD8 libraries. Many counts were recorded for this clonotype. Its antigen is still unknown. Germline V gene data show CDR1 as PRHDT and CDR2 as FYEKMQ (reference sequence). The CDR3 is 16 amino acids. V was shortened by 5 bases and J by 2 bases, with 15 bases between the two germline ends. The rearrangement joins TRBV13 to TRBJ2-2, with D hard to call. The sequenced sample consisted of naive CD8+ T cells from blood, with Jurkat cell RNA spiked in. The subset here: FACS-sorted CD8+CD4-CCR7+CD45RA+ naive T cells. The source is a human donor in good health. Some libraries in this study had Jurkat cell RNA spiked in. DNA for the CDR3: TGTGCCAGCAGCCTTACCCGGGTTCGTAACACCGGGGAGCTGTTTTTT. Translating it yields CASSLTRVRNTGELFF.